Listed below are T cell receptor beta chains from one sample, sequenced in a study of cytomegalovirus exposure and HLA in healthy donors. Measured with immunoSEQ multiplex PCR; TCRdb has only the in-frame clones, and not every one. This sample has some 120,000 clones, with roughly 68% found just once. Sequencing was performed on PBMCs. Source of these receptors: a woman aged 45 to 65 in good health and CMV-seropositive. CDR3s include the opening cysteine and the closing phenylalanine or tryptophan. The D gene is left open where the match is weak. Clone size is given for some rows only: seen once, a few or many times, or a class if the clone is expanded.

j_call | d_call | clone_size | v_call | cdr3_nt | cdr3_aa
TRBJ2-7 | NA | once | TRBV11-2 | TGTGCCAGCAAGGTGGTGCAGGGATCCTACGAGCAGTACTTC | CASKVVQGSYEQYF
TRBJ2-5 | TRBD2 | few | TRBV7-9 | TGTGCCAGCAGCTTAAATCAAGCGGGGGAGACCCAGTACTTC | CASSLNQAGETQYF
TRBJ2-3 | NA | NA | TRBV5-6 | TGTGCCAGCAGCTGGGGGGGGCCGACTAGCACAGATACGCAGTATTTT | CASSWGGPTSTDTQYF
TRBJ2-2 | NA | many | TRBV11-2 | TGTGCCAGCAGCCCCGACAGCAACCGGGAGCTGTTTTTT | CASSPDSNRELFF
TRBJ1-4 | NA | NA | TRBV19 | TGTGCCAGTAGTATAGGAGGAGGGTCTAATGAAAAACTGTTTTTT | CASSIGGGSNEKLFF
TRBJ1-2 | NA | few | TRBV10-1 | TGCGCCAGCAGTGACTTTCAGGGCTACACCTTC | CASSDFQGYTF
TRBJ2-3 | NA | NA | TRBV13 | TGTGCCAGCAGCTTCAAAGGGGACTTTCCCACAGATACGCAGTATTTT | CASSFKGDFPTDTQYF
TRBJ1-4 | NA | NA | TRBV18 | TGTGCCAGCTCACTCGATAAGGACCGAAGGGGACTGTTTTTT | CASSLDKDRRGLFF
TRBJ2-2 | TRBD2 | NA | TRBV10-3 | TGTGCCAGCTCCCCACTAGCGGGGGACACCGGGGAGCTGTTTTTT | CASSPLAGDTGELFF
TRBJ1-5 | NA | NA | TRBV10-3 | TGTGCCATCAGATCCTCCCGACAGGACGGTCAGCCCCAGCATTTT | CAIRSSRQDGQPQHF
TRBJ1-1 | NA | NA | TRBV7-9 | TGTGCCAGCAGCTTAGTTGGCAGGGTTTCTACTGAAGCTTTCTTT | CASSLVGRVSTEAFF
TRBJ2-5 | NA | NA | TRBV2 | TGTGCCAGCGGCAGGGTACGAGAGACCCAGTACTTC | CASGRVRETQYF
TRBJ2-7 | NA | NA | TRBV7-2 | TGTGCCAGCAGCTTGAATCCAGGGGTGGGCGAGCAGTACTTC | CASSLNPGVGEQYF
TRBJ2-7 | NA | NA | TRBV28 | TGTGCCAGCAGTTTAAGCGACAGCTACGAGCAGTACTTC | CASSLSDSYEQYF
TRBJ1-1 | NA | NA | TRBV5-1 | TGCGCCAGCAGCTTGGCCATGCTAGCCACTGAAGCTTTCTTT | CASSLAMLATEAFF
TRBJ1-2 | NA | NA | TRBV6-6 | TGTGCCAGCAGTCCAGCGGAGCTAAGTGGCTACACCTTC | CASSPAELSGYTF
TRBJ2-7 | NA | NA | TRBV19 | TGTGCCAGTAGTATAGACGCCCGAACGGGGTCAACCTACGAGCAGTACTTC | CASSIDARTGSTYEQYF
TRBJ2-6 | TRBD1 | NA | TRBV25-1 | TGTGCCAGCAGGATGACAGGGGCGGCCCATGGGGCCAACGTCCTGACTTTC | CASRMTGAAHGANVLTF
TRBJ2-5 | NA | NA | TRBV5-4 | TGTGCCAGCAGCTTTGCCCAGTTTTTGGGAGGAGAGACCCAGTACTTC | CASSFAQFLGGETQYF
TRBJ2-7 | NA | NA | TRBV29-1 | TGCAGCGGGGGAACAGGGTTCGATCTGTCCGAGCAGTACTTC | CSGGTGFDLSEQYF
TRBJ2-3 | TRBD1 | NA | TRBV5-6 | TGTGCCAGCAGCTTTTTAGGGGGCCTCCCCACAGATACGCAGTATTTT | CASSFLGGLPTDTQYF
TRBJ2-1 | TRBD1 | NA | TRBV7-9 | TGTGCCAGCAGCAAAATCCGGGACAGGCTTTACAATGAGCAGTTCTTC | CASSKIRDRLYNEQFF
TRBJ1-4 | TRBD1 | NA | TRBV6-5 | TGTGCCAGCAGAACAACCGACAGGGCGAATGAAAAACTGTTTTTT | CASRTTDRANEKLFF
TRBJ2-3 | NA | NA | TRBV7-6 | TGTGCCAGCAGCCCCGGACAGATCAGCACAGATACGCAGTATTTT | CASSPGQISTDTQYF
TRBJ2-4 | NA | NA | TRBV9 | TGTGCCAGCAGCGCCGGGATGGACGGGGTAACCATTCAGTACTTC | CASSAGMDGVTIQYF
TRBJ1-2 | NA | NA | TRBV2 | TGTGCCAGCAGTGAGGGACTCTTCGGCTACACCTTC | CASSEGLFGYTF
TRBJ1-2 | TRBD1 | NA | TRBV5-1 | TGCGCCAGCAGCTCCTCCGGACAGGGTAACTATGGCTACACCTTC | CASSSSGQGNYGYTF
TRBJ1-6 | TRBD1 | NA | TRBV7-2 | TGTGCCAGCAGCTACCGGGACAGCTCCTATAATTCACCCCTCCACTTT | CASSYRDSSYNSPLHF
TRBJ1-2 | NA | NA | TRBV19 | TGTGCCAGTAGTATAGACAGACTACTCTCAAAAACGGTTCATGATGGCTACACCTTC | CASSIDRLLSKTVHDGYTF
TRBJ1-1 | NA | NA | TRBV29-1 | TGCAGCGCACTATCCGGACAGATGAACACTGAAGCTTTCTTT | CSALSGQMNTEAFF
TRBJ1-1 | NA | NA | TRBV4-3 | TGCGCCAGCAGCCAAGACGTGGGGGGGCTTGAGGCTTTCTTT | CASSQDVGGLEAFF
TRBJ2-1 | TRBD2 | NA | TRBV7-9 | TGTGCCAGCAGCTCCCCGCGGGGGACCGCCTACAATGAGCAGTTCTTC | CASSSPRGTAYNEQFF
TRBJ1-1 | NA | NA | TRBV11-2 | TGTGCCAGCAGGACCTGGGAGCCCGGAATGAACACTGAAGCTTTCTTT | CASRTWEPGMNTEAFF
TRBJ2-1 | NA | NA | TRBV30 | TGTGCCTGGAGTATACTCCTCTATGAGCAGTTCTTC | CAWSILLYEQFF
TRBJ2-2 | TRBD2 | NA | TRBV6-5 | TGTGCCAGCAGTCGACTAGCGGGGGGGCTTGGGGAGCTGTTTTTT | CASSRLAGGLGELFF
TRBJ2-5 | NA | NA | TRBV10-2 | TGCGCCAGCATCGAAGCAGGGAGGGAGACCCAGTACTTC | CASIEAGRETQYF
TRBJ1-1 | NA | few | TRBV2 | TGTGCCAGCACCCCCGGTTTGACAGGCCGTGAAGCTTTCTTT | CASTPGLTGREAFF
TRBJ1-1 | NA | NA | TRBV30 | TGTGCCTGGAGTGTACAAGTCGATGAAGCTTTCTTT | CAWSVQVDEAFF
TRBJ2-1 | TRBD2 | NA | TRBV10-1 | TGCGCCAGCAGTGATATAGCGGGGGGCAATGAGCAGTTCTTC | CASSDIAGGNEQFF
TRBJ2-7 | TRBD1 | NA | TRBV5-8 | TGTGCCAGCAGCTCGACTGGGACAGGGACCTACGAGCAGTACTTC | CASSSTGTGTYEQYF
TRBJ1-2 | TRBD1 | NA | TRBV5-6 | TGTGCCAGCAGCTTTAACGACAGGGGCTCTGGCTACACCTTC | CASSFNDRGSGYTF
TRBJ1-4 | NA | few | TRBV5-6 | TGTGCCAGCAGCTCAGGGCCCCCGTCAACTAATGAAAAACTGTTTTTT | CASSSGPPSTNEKLFF
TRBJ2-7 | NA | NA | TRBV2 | TGTGCCAGCAGTGAGGGGGGGGCGTCGACCGGCTACGAGCAGTACTTC | CASSEGGASTGYEQYF
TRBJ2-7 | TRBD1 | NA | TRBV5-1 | TGCGCCAGCAGCCCTCGGACAGGGATCAGCGAGCAGTACTTC | CASSPRTGISEQYF
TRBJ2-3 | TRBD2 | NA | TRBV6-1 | TGTGCCAGCCAAAGCGGGGGTGGGCCAGATACGCAGTATTTT | CASQSGGGPDTQYF
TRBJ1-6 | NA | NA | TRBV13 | TGTGCCAGCAGCTCCCGGACAACGAGCTCCTATAATTCACCCCTCCACTTT | CASSSRTTSSYNSPLHF
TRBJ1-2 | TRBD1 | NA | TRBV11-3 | TGTGCCAGCAGCCTGACAGGGGGCTATGGCTACACCTTC | CASSLTGGYGYTF
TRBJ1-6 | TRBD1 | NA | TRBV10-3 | TGTGCCATCAGTGAGTGGGACAGGGGTAATTCACCCCTCCACTTT | CAISEWDRGNSPLHF
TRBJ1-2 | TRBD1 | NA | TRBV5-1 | TGCGCCAGCAGCTTAGCCGGGACAGCAGATGGCTACACCTTC | CASSLAGTADGYTF
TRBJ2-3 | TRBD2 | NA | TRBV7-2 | TGTGCCAGCAGCTTAAGGCGGCGGGGGGCTTTCACAGATACGCAGTATTTT | CASSLRRRGAFTDTQYF
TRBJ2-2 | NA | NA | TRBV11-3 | TGTGCCAGCAGTCGTACCGGGGAGCTGTTTTTT | CASSRTGELFF
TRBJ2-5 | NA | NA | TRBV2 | TGTGCCAGCAAGGGGCTCGGAGAGACCCAGTACTTC | CASKGLGETQYF